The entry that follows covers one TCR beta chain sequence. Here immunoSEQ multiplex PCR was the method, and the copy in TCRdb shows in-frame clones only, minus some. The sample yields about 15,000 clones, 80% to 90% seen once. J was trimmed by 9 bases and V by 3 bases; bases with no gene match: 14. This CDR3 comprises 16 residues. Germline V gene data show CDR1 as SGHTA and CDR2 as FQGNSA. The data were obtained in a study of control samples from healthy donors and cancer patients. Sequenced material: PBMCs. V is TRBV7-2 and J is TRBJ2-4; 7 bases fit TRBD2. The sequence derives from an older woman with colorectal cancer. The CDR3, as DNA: TGTGCCAGCAGCTTCCCGGGGAGGGCCCCTTTGGGCATTCAGTACTTC. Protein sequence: CASSFPGRAPLGIQYF.